The clone carrying this TCR beta chain was found many times. No antigen is known for it. The CDR3 spans 14 residues. Germline CDR1 and CDR2: SNHLY and FYNNEI. With 5 bases clipped from V and 3 bases from J, the junction kept 5 bases outside the gene matches. TCRbeta library construction was performed incorporating unique molecular identifiers. TCRdb called the PCR reads again in MiXCR, with one record for every CDR3 protein. The repertoire holds around 140,000 distinct CDR3 sequences, with about 9% as singletons. The data are from a study of T-cell reconstitution after alpha-beta-depleted transplantation in children. Study-level points and caveats: There were some patients whose high TCRbeta diversity at day 60 came from surviving recipient T cells and thymic progenitors. Alpha-beta T cells present about two months after transplant were reported to originate from several hundred expanded graft clones.

This TCR came from a female patient aged 2-9 years who had a stem cell transplant for congenital amegakaryocytic thrombocytopenia, so the T cells may come from the graft donor. V gene TRBV2 combines with J gene TRBJ1-2, with 8 bases lining up with TRBD1. The sample here was PBMCs, mostly from graft donor cells, taken 180 days after TCRalphabeta/CD19-depleted stem cell transplant. The CDR3 DNA is TGTGCCAGCAGTAGGGACAGGATCGACTATGGCTACACCTTC. Protein sequence: CASSRDRIDYGYTF.